This passage covers 14 T cell receptor beta chains from one sample sequenced in a study of T cell responses to AZD1222 COVID-19 vaccine. Only in-frame clones appear in the TCRdb table, and some are missing; sequencing was by immunoSEQ multiplex PCR. The repertoire holds about 140,000 clones, around 90% seen once, with around 2.8% in the top ten. The sample was peripheral blood, taken on day 0 of AZD1222 vaccination. The source is an adult in good health.

J is TRBJ1-1 and V is TRBV9, with D possibly being TRBD1 (5 bases). The germline CDR1 and CDR2 sequences are SGDLS and YYNGEE. This CDR3 spans 14 amino acids. Trimming left V 3 bases short and J 0 bases short, with 9 bases between. The CDR3, as DNA: TGTGCCAGCAGCGAGGACATCATGAACACTGAAGCTTTCTTT. Translated, it gives CASSEDIMNTEAFF. The full variable domain, in which reference TRBV9 and TRBJ1-1 provide the parts outside the CDR3, is DSGVTQTPKHLITATGQRVTLRCSPRSGDLSVYWYQQSLDQGLQFLIQYYNGEERAKGNILERFSAQQFPDLHSELNLSSLELGDSALYFCASSEDIMNTEAFFGQGTRLTVV.

The chain is built from TRBV9 and TRBJ2-1, with D tentatively TRBD2 (6 bases). Germline V gene data show CDR1 as SGDLS and CDR2 as YYNGEE. The CDR3 loop spans 14 amino acids. V was cut by 3 bases and J by 9 bases, with 16 bases left in between. The CDR3 DNA reads TGTGCCAGCAGCGCCAACCCTGGGGGAGGTGAGCAGTTCTTC. This gives the protein CASSANPGGGEQFF.

In its sample, this clone was seen a few times. The V gene is TRBV11-3, the J gene TRBJ1-2; D may be TRBD1 (6 bases). There are 14 residues in the CDR3. Germline CDR1 reads SGHNT; CDR2 reads YENEEA. V gave up 5 bases and J gave up 1 base, with 11 bases separating them. The CDR3 nucleotides are TGTGCCAGCAGCGCCAGGGGCTTTAACTATGGCTACACCTTC. Protein: CASSARGFNYGYTF.

The count of this clone is one. The V call is TRBV2, the J call TRBJ2-5, with D perhaps TRBD1 (8 bases). CDR3 length: 16 amino acids. Germline CDR1 is SNHLY and CDR2 is FYNNEI. V dropped 6 bases and J dropped 2 bases, with 19 bases sitting between them. CDR3 in amino acids: CASRGGTGEWQETQYF. The CDR3, as DNA: TGTGCCAGCAGGGGGGGGACAGGAGAATGGCAAGAGACCCAGTACTTC.

This clone has more than one count but fewer than ten. V usage is TRBV11-3 and J usage is TRBJ2-3; a weak D match, TRBD1 (5 bases). Germline loops: CDR1 SGHNT, CDR2 YENEEA. V shed 1 base and J shed 3 bases, with 17 bases lying between them. The CDR3 spans 17 residues. Here the CDR3 DNA reads TGTGCCAGCAGCTTAGGTTTCGGGCAGGGTGGAACAGATACGCAGTATTTT. Its translation is CASSLGFGQGGTDTQYF. The whole variable domain, remainder taken from reference TRBV11-3 and TRBJ2-3, is EAGVVQSPRYKIIEKKQPVAFWCNPISGHNTLYWYLQNLGQGPELLIRYENEEAVDDSQLPKDRFSAERLKGVDSTLKIQPAELGDSAVYLCASSLGFGQGGTDTQYFGPGTRLTVL.

The CDR3 nucleotides are TGTGCCACCAGTGATCCCGCGACAGGGGGCTCCTACGAGCAGTACTTC. This codes for CATSDPATGGSYEQYF. The J gene is TRBJ2-7, the V gene TRBV24-1; 9 bases line up with TRBD1. This CDR3 region has 16 residues. CDR1 is KGHDR, CDR2 SFDVKD, per germline. Trimming took 3 bases from V and 0 from J; bases not matched to a gene: 5.

This clone was counted a single time. V is TRBV28 and J is TRBJ1-2; D is undetermined. The CDR3 consists of 17 residues. Germline CDR1 is MDHEN and CDR2 is SYDVKM. V lost 4 bases and J lost 0, with 18 bases in between. CDR3 DNA: TGTGCCAGCAGTTCCCTTGTGGATTTTGCGGCTAACTATGGCTACACCTTC. Translation gives CASSSLVDFAANYGYTF.

The chain combines TRBV18 with TRBJ2-7, with unresolved D. The V end was cut by 2 bases, the J end by 6 bases, with 11 bases between. The germline CDR1 and CDR2 sequences are KGHSH and LQKENI. There are 13 residues in the CDR3. The CDR3 reads CASSPSGLSEQYF. CDR3 DNA: TGTGCCAGCTCACCATCAGGATTGAGCGAGCAGTACTTC.

V gene TRBV5-8 combines with J gene TRBJ1-3; D is uncertain. CDR3 length: 16 amino acids. Germline assignment: CDR1 SGHTS and CDR2 YDEGEE. V lost 1 base, J lost 0 bases, and 11 bases lay in between. CDR3 protein: CASSLFQGYSGNTIYF. DNA for the CDR3: TGTGCCAGCAGCTTGTTTCAAGGGTACTCTGGAAACACCATATATTTT.

This sequence joins TRBV6-5 and TRBJ2-7; D may be TRBD1 (6 bases). The CDR3 has 13 residues. Between the trimmed V and J ends, which lost 7 bases and 7 bases, there was a span of 17 bases. CDR1 MNHEY and CDR2 SVGAGI come from the germline V gene. CDR3 residues: CASNLQGVREQYF. Here the CDR3 DNA reads TGTGCCAGCAACTTACAGGGAGTAAGGGAGCAGTACTTC.

This clone has a handful of counts. This sequence joins TRBV28 and TRBJ1-4; D might be TRBD1 (5 bases). Germline-derived CDR1 and CDR2 are MDHEN and SYDVKM. Trimming took 5 bases from V and 7 from J, leaving 26 bases between them. The CDR3 has 18 residues. CDR3 DNA sequence: TGTGCCAGCAGTCCTTCCCTCTCGTCAGGGTCCGAGGGTGAAAAACTGTTTTTT. Its protein product is CASSPSLSSGSEGEKLFF.

The chain links TRBV3-1 (or the pseudogene TRBV3-2) to TRBJ1-3; D is unclear. The CDR3 is 14 residues long. Germline CDR1 and CDR2: LGHDT and YNNKEL (reference sequence). V was clipped by 3 bases and J by 0 bases, with 6 bases between them. The CDR3 loop is CASSHTVSGNTIYF. The CDR3, as DNA: TGTGCCAGCAGCCACACTGTCTCTGGAAACACCATATATTTT.

This clone was found once. The rearrangement links TRBV5-1 to TRBJ2-1; D remains ambiguous. Trimming pared 4 bases from V and 7 bases from J, leaving 12 bases between. In germline, CDR1 is SGHRS, CDR2 YFSETQ. This CDR3 has 13 amino acids. DNA for the CDR3: TGCGCCAGCAGCGGCCTTATGAGGAATGAGCAGTTCTTC. It specifies CASSGLMRNEQFF. Variable domain in full (rest from reference TRBV5-1 and TRBJ2-1): KAGVTQTPRYLIKTRGQQVTLSCSPISGHRSVSWYQQTPGQGLQFLFEYFSETQRNKGNFPGRFSGRQFSNSRSEMNVSTLELGDSALYLCASSGLMRNEQFFGPGTRLTVL.

The chain uses TRBV5-1 and TRBJ2-7; 10 bases fit TRBD1. The CDR3 is 14 residues long. Per germline, CDR1 SGHRS and CDR2 YFSETQ. With V trimmed by 3 bases and J by 3 bases, 3 bases remained unmatched. This chain's CDR3 is CASSWGDRGYEQYF. CDR3 sequence (DNA): TGCGCCAGCAGCTGGGGGGACAGGGGCTACGAGCAGTACTTC.